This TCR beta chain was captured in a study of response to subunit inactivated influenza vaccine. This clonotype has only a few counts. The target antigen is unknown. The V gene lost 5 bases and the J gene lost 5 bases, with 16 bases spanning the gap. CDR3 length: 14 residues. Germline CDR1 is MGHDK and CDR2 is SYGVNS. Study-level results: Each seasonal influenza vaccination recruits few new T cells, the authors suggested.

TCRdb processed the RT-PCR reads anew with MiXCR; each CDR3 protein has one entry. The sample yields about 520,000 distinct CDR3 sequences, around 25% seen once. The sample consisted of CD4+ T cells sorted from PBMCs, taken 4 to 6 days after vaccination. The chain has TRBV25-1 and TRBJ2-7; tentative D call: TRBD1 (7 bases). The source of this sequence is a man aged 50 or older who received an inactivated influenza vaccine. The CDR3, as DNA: TGTGCCAGCAGTACTCAGGGGGGAATCGACGAGCAGTACTTC. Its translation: CASSTQGGIDEQYF.